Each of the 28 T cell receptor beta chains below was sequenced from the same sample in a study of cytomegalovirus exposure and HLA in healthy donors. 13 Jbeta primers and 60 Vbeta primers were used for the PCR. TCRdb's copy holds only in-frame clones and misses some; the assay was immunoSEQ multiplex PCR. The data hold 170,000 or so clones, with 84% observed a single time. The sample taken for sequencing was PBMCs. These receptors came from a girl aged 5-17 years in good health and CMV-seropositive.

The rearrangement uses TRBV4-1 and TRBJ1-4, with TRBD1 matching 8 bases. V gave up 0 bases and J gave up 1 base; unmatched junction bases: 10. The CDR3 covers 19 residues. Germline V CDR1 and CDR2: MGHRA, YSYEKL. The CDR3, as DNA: TGCGCCAGCAGCCAAGAGGGCAGGGGGCGGATGAAAACTAATGAAAAACTGTTTTTT. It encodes CASSQEGRGRMKTNEKLFF.

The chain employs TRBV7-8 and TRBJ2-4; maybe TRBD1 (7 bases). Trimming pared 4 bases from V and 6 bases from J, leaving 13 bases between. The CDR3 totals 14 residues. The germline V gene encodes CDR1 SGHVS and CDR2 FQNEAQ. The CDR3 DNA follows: TGTGCCAGCAGCTCGCGGGACAGAGGAAACATTCAGTACTTC. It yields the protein CASSSRDRGNIQYF.

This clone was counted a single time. The CDR3 DNA sequence: TGTGCCAGCAGCCCAACCGGGACTAGGGACGAGCAGTACTTC. Amino acid sequence: CASSPTGTRDEQYF. The chain links TRBV5-4 to TRBJ2-5; 8 bases fit TRBD2. TRBJ2-7 matches the DNA end more closely, so the J call is doubtful. The CDR3 runs 14 residues. Germline CDR1 is SGHNT and CDR2 is YYREEE (reference sequence).

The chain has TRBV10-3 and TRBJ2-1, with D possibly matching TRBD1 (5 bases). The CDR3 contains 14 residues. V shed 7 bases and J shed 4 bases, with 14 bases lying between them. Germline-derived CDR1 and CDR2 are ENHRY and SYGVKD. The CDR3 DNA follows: TGTGCCATCACCCAACTCAAGGGGTACAATGAGCAGTTCTTC. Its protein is CAITQLKGYNEQFF.

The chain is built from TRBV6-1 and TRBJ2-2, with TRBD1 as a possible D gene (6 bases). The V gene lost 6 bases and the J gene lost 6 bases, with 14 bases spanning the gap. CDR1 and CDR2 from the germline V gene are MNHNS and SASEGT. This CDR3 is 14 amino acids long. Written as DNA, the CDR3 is TGTGCCAGCAGCCGGGACACCGGCCCCGGGGAGCTGTTTTTT. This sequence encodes CASSRDTGPGELFF.

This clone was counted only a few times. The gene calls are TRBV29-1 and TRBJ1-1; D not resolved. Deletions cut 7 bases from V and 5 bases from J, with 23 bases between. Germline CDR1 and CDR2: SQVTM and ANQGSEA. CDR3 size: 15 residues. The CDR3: CSAPRSGPRGTEAFF. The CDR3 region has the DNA TGCAGCGCCCCCCGGAGCGGCCCCCGTGGGACTGAAGCTTTCTTT.

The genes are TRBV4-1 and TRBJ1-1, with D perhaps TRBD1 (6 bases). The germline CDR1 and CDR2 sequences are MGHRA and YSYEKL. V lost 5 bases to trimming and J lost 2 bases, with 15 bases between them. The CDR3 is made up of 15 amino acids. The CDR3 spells CASSFRAGVNTEAFF. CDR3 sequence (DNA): TGCGCCAGCAGCTTTAGGGCAGGGGTCAACACTGAAGCTTTCTTT.

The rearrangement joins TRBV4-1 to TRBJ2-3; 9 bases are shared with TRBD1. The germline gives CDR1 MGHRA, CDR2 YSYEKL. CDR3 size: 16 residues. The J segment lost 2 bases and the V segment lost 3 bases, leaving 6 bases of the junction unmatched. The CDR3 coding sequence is TGCGCCAGCAGCCAGATGGACAGGGGCTACACAGATACGCAGTATTTT. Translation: CASSQMDRGYTDTQYF.

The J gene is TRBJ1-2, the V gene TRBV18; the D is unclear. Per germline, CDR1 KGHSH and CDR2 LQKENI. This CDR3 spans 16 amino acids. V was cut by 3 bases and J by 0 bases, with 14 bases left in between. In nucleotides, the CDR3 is TGTGCCAGCTCACCCGGCAGGTCTCTCTCTAACTATGGCTACACCTTC. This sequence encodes CASSPGRSLSNYGYTF. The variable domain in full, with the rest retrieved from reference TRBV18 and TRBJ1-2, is NAGVMQNPRHLVRRRGQEARLRCSPMKGHSHVYWYRQLPEEGLKFMVYLQKENIIDESGMPKERFSAEFPKEGPSILRIQQVVRGDSAAYFCASSPGRSLSNYGYTFGSGTRLTVV.

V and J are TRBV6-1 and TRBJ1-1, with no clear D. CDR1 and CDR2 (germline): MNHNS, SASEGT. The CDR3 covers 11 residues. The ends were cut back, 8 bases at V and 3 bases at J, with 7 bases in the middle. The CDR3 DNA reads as TGTGCCAGCGGGCGGGACACTGAAGCTTTCTTT. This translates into CASGRDTEAFF.

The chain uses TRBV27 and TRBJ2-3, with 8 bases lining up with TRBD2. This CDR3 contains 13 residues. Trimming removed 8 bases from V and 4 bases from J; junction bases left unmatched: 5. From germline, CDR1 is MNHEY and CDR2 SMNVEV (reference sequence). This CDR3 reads CASAGGAPDTQYF. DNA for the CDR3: TGTGCCAGCGCCGGGGGGGCCCCAGATACGCAGTATTTT.

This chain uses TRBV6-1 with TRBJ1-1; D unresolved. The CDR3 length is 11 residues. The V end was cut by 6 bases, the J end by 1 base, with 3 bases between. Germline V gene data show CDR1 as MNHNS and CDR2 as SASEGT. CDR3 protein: CASSRNTEAFF. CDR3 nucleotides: TGTGCCAGCAGCAGGAACACTGAAGCTTTCTTT.

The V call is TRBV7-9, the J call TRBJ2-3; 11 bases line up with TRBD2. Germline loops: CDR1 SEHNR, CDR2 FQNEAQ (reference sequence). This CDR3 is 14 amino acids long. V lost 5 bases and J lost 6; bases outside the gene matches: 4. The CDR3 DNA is TGTGCCAGCAGCCTAAGGACTAGCGGGGATACGCAGTATTTT. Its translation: CASSLRTSGDTQYF. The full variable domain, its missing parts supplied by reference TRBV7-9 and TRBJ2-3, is DTGVSQNPRHKITKRGQNVTFRCDPISEHNRLYWYRQTLGQGPEFLTYFQNEAQLEKSRLLSDRFSAERPKGSFSTLEIQRTEQGDSAMYLCASSLRTSGDTQYFGPGTRLTVL.

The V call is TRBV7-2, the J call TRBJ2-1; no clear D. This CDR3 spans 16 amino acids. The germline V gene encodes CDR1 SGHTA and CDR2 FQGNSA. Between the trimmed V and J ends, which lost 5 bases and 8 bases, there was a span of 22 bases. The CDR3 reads CASSRKPGLSGDEQFF. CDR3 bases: TGTGCCAGCAGCCGGAAACCGGGTCTTTCCGGTGATGAGCAGTTCTTC. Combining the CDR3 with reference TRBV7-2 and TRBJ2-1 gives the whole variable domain GAGVSQSPSNKVTEKGKDVELRCDPISGHTALYWYRQSLGQGLEFLIYFQGNSAPDKSGLPSDRFSAERTGGSVSTLTIQRTQQEDSAVYLCASSRKPGLSGDEQFFGPGTRLTVL.

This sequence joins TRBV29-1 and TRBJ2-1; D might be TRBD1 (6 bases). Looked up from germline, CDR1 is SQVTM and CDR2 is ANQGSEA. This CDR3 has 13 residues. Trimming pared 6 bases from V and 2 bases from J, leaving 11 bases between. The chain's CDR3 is CSVARTAYNEQFF. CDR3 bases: TGCAGCGTAGCCAGGACAGCCTACAATGAGCAGTTCTTC.

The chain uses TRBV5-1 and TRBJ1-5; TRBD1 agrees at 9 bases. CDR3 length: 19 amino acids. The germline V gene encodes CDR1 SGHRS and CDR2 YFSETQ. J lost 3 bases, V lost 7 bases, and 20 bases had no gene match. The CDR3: CASVLKRGQGEGVNQPQHF. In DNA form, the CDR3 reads TGCGCCAGCGTATTGAAACGGGGACAGGGTGAAGGGGTCAATCAGCCCCAGCATTTT.

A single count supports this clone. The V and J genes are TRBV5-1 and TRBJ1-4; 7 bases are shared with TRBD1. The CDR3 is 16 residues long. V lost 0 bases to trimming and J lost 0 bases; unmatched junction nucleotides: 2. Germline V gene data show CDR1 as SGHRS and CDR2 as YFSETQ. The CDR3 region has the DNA TGCGCCAGCAGCTTGGGGGACAGAGCAACTAATGAAAAACTGTTTTTT. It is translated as CASSLGDRATNEKLFF.

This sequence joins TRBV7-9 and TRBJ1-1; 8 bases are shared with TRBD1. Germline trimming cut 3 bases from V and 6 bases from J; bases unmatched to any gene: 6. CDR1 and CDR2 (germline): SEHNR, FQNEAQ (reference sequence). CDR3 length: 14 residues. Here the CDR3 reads CASSLTGVSSEAFF. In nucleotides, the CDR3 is TGTGCCAGCAGCTTGACAGGGGTATCATCTGAAGCTTTCTTT.

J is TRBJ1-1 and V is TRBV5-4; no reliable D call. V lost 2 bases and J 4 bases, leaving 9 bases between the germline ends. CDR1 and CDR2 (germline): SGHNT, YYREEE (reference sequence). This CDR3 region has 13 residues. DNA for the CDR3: TGTGCCAGCAGCTTTCGGGTAGGCACTGAAGCTTTCTTT. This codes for CASSFRVGTEAFF.

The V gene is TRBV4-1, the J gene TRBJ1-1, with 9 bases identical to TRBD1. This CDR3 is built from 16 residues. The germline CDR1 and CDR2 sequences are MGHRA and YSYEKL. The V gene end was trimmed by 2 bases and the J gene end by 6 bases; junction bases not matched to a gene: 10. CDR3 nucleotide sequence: TGCGCCAGCAGCCAATGGGACAGGGTGTCCTGGGCTGAAGCTTTCTTT. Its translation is CASSQWDRVSWAEAFF.

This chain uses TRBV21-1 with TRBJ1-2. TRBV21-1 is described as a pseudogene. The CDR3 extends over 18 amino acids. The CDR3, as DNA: TGTGCCAGCAGCAAAGATTTTAGTGGGCTTCGGGGGGAACAGGCCAACACCTTC. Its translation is CASSKDFSGLRGEQANTF.

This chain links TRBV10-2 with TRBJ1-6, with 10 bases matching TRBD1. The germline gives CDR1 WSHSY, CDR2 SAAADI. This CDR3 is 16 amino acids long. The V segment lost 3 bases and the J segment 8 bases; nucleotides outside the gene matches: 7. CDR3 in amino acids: CASSELWTGGYSPLHF. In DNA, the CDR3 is TGCGCCAGCAGTGAACTATGGACAGGGGGTTATTCACCCCTCCACTTT.

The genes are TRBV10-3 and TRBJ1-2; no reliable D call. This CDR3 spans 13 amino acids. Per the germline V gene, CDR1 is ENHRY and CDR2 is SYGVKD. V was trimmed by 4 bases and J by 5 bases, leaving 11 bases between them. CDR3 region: CAISGSPLYGYTF. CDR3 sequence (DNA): TGTGCCATCAGTGGTTCCCCTCTTTATGGCTACACCTTC.

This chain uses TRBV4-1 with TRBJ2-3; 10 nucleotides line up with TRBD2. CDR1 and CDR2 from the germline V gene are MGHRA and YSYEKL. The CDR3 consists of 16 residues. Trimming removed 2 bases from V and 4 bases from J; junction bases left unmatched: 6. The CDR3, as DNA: TGCGCCAGCAGCCAATCCCTAGCGGGGGTTTCAGATACGCAGTATTTT. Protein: CASSQSLAGVSDTQYF.

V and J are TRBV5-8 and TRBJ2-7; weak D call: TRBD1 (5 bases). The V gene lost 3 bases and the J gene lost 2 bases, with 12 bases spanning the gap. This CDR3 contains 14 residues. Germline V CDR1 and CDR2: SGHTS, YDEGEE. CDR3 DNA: TGTGCCAGCAGCTCAAGACAGCCGCCCTACGAGCAGTACTTC. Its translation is CASSSRQPPYEQYF.

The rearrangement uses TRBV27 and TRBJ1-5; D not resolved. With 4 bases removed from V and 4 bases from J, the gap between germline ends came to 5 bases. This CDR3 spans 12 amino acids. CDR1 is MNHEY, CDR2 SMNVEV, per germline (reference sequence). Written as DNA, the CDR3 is TGTGCCAGCAGTTCCATGAATCAGCCCCAGCATTTT. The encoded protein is CASSSMNQPQHF.

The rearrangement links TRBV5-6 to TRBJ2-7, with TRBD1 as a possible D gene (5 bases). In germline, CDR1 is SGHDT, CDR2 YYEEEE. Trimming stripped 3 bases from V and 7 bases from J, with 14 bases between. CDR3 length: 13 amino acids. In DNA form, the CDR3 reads TGTGCCAGCAGCTATTGGACACCGGAGGAGCAGTACTTC. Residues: CASSYWTPEEQYF.

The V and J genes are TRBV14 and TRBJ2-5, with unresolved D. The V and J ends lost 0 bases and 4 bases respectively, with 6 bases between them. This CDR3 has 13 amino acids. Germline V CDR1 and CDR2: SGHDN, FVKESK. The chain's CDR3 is CASSQDAGETQYF. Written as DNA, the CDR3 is TGTGCCAGCAGCCAAGATGCCGGAGAGACCCAGTACTTC.